Included here is one T cell receptor (beta chain) sequence, with context. Its antigen is unidentified. Time point defined: pre-sensitization, week 0. The treatment: therapeutic diphenylcyclopropenone sensitization with weekly scalp DPC. TCRdb analysed the RACE reads with MiXCR anew, one entry per CDR3 protein. Among 95,000 to 150,000 distinct CDR3 sequences listed, 13% were seen once. This entry comes from a study of human T cells and chemical hapten exposure. V shed 5 bases, J shed 2 bases, and the junction held 5 bases outside the gene matches. CDR1 is MDHEN, CDR2 SYDVKM, per germline. The CDR3 is made up of 14 amino acids. Whole-study results and caveats: Controls formed significantly fewer large CDR3 similarity clusters than expanded TCRs did. Because they had alopecia, donors may respond immunologically unlike healthy people.

The starting material was whole blood, obtained in connection with sensitization to the hapten diphenylcyclopropenone (DPC). J is TRBJ2-7 and V is TRBV28; 8 bases match TRBD1. The receptor's source is a woman in her late teens or twenties with alopecia areata. Some clones in this sample may be carry-over from other donors' samples. Here the CDR3 reads CASSLTGGTYEQYF. The DNA for the CDR3 is TGTGCCAGCAGTCTCACAGGGGGAACCTACGAGCAGTACTTC.